A selection of T cell receptor beta chains follows, all from one sample in a study of blood T cell repertoires in COVID-19. Clones were read by immunoSEQ multiplex PCR, and TCRdb kept only the in-frame ones, dropping some. In the table there are about 190,000 clones, approximately 84% of which are singletons. Material: PBMCs or T cells enriched from blood (not recorded which). The receptors were sampled from a woman in her thirties who had recovered from COVID-19. Each CDR3 is given with its conserved first and last residue. D genes are given only for firm matches. The listing skips clone size in some rows; elsewhere it reads once, few, many or a size class.

.	TRBJ1-5	.	TRBV2	TGTGCCAGCACTATTGTCACAGATCAGCCCCAGCATTTT	CASTIVTDQPQHF
.	TRBJ2-3	.	TRBV7-3	TGTGCCAGCAGCCTACGGGGTATGGCAGATACGCAGTATTTT	CASSLRGMADTQYF
.	TRBJ1-3	.	TRBV4-2	TGTGCCAGCAGCCCGAGCGAAAGTGGTGGAAACACCATATATTTT	CASSPSESGGNTIYF
.	TRBJ2-7	TRBD2	TRBV7-8	TGTGCCAGCAGCTTAAAAAGGACTAGCGGGAGGGAAGAGCAGTACTTC	CASSLKRTSGREEQYF
.	TRBJ2-1	.	TRBV9	TGTGCCAGCAGCGGGTCTAGGGGGTACAATGAGCAGTTCTTC	CASSGSRGYNEQFF
few	TRBJ1-2	.	TRBV12-3/TRBV12-4	TGTGCCAGCAGTTTCCAGAAAAACTATGGCTACACCTTC	CASSFQKNYGYTF
few	TRBJ2-5	TRBD2	TRBV7-2	TGTGCCAGCAGCCAAGGACTAGCGGGGGTAGAGACCCAGTACTTC	CASSQGLAGVETQYF
.	TRBJ2-5	.	TRBV5-4	TGTGCCAGCAGCTTGGATACAGGAGCCTTGGGGACCCAGTACTTC	CASSLDTGALGTQYF
many	TRBJ2-3	.	TRBV6-6	TGTGCCAGCACCCCAGGGGGGCGGGCGAGCACAGATACGCAGTATTTT	CASTPGGRASTDTQYF
.	TRBJ1-1	.	TRBV18	TGTGCCAGCTCACCATTGACGTTGGGGGGTGGGGACACTGAAGCTTTCTTT	CASSPLTLGGGDTEAFF
few	TRBJ1-3	.	TRBV21-1	TGTGCCAGCAGCGTTCAGAAGGTTCGGACAGGCAACTCTGGAAACACCATATATTTT	CASSVQKVRTGNSGNTIYF
once	TRBJ2-3	.	TRBV19	TGTGCCAGTAGTATCTCCGGAGATACGCAGTATTTT	CASSISGDTQYF
few	TRBJ1-3	.	TRBV6-5	TGTGCCAGCAGTTACTCGAGGCCTTCGTCTGGAAACACCATATATTTT	CASSYSRPSSGNTIYF
.	TRBJ1-4	TRBD1	TRBV5-1	TGCGCCAGCAGCTTTGGGGACAGGGGTACTAATGAAAAACTGTTTTTT	CASSFGDRGTNEKLFF
.	TRBJ2-7	.	TRBV28	TGTGCCAGCGGGCTGCGCTACGAGCAGTACTTC	CASGLRYEQYF
.	TRBJ1-5	TRBD1	TRBV10-3	TGTGCCATCAGCGACATTAGACAGGGGAACAATCAGCCCCAGCATTTT	CAISDIRQGNNQPQHF
.	TRBJ2-1	TRBD2	TRBV11-2	TGTGCCAGCAGCTTTGTAGCGGGAGGCCGTTACAATGAGCAGTTCTTC	CASSFVAGGRYNEQFF
.	TRBJ2-2	.	TRBV27	TGTGCCAGCAGCGGTGCCCCGACCGGGGAGCTGTTTTTT	CASSGAPTGELFF
.	TRBJ1-5	.	TRBV7-6	TGTGCCAGCAGCTTGGGGGGGCATAGCAATCAGCCCCAGCATTTT	CASSLGGHSNQPQHF
.	TRBJ1-5	.	TRBV5-5	TGTGCCAGCAGCCTTACCCTGACTTATCAGCCCCAGCATTTT	CASSLTLTYQPQHF
.	TRBJ1-1	TRBD1	TRBV10-3	TGTGCCATCAGAGACAGGGTTGGCACTGAAGCTTTCTTT	CAIRDRVGTEAFF
.	TRBJ1-5	.	TRBV3-1/TRBV3-2	TGTGCCAGCAGCCAAGATGGGGGCCCCAATCAGCCCCAGCATTTT	CASSQDGGPNQPQHF
few	TRBJ1-4	TRBD1	TRBV3-1/TRBV3-2	TGTGCCAGCAGCCGCAGCGGGACAGGGAACGAAAAACTGTTTTTT	CASSRSGTGNEKLFF
.	TRBJ2-7	TRBD2	TRBV27	TGTGCCAGCAGTTTAGGACTAGCCCCCTACGAGCAGTACTTC	CASSLGLAPYEQYF
.	TRBJ2-1	TRBD1	TRBV18	TGTGCCAGCTCACCACCGACAGGGCGCGACAATGAGCAGTTCTTC	CASSPPTGRDNEQFF
.	TRBJ2-7	TRBD2	TRBV28	TGTGCCAGCATGCGGACTAGCAGCCGTAGGGTCGAGCAGTACTTC	CASMRTSSRRVEQYF
.	TRBJ1-4	.	TRBV14	TGTGCCAGCAGCGGACAGACTAATATCCGTGAAAAACTGTTTTTT	CASSGQTNIREKLFF
.	TRBJ1-1	.	TRBV5-1	TGCGCCAGCAGCTTGGAGGTCGGTGGGGGCGCGAGGAACACTGAAGCTTTCTTT	CASSLEVGGGARNTEAFF
few	TRBJ2-7	.	TRBV5-1	TGCGCCAGCAGCTACGACCAGGGGTCCTACGAGCAGTACTTC	CASSYDQGSYEQYF
.	TRBJ2-1	.	TRBV9	TGTGCCAGCAGCGTATCAAGCGTGACCTACAATGAGCAGTTCTTC	CASSVSSVTYNEQFF
.	TRBJ2-3	.	TRBV5-8	TGTGCCAGCAGCTGGGGACAAAGCACAGATACGCAGTATTTT	CASSWGQSTDTQYF
.	TRBJ2-1	.	TRBV15	TGTGCCACCAGCAGAGAGGGCAGGGAAGGCAATGAGCAGTTCTTC	CATSREGREGNEQFF
.	TRBJ1-4	TRBD1	TRBV3-1/TRBV3-2	TGTGCCAGCAGCCAGGGGGACAGGGGAGGATCAAGTAATGAAAAACTGTTTTTT	CASSQGDRGGSSNEKLFF
.	TRBJ2-1	.	TRBV11-1	TGTGCCAGCAGCCCCAGGGGCCTGTTAAATGAGCAGTTCTTC	CASSPRGLLNEQFF
.	TRBJ2-7	.	TRBV5-1	TGCGCCAGCAGCTCCGGACAGCCCCGCTACGAGCAGTACTTC	CASSSGQPRYEQYF
.	TRBJ2-1	.	TRBV19	TGTGCCAGTAGTATAGACAGGGCTCCGCAGTTCTTC	CASSIDRAPQFF
once	TRBJ1-1	TRBD1	TRBV9	TGTGCCAGCAGCTCAAACAGGGGTAGTTTCACTGAAGCTTTCTTT	CASSSNRGSFTEAFF
.	TRBJ2-7	.	TRBV5-1	TGCGCCAGCAGCTTGATCTCGGAGTCTTACGAGCAGTACTTC	CASSLISESYEQYF
.	TRBJ2-1	TRBD2	TRBV27	TGTGCCAGCAGTCCCCGGGGGGTCACACGCTACAATGAGCAGTTCTTC	CASSPRGVTRYNEQFF
.	TRBJ2-1	TRBD2	TRBV5-6	TGTGCCAGCAGCTTCCTAGCGGGAGGCCCAAATGAGCAGTTCTTC	CASSFLAGGPNEQFF
.	TRBJ1-1	.	TRBV7-9	TGTGCCAGCAGCCCCCAGACCGGGGGGGACACTGAAGCTTTCTTT	CASSPQTGGDTEAFF
.	TRBJ1-6	.	TRBV28	TGTGCCAGCAGTCCTGTGGGGGGACTACTAGGTTATTCACCCCTCCACTTT	CASSPVGGLLGYSPLHF
.	TRBJ2-3	TRBD2	TRBV4-1	TGCGCCAGCAGCCAAGGCCAGCGGGAGTCAGATACGCAGTATTTT	CASSQGQRESDTQYF